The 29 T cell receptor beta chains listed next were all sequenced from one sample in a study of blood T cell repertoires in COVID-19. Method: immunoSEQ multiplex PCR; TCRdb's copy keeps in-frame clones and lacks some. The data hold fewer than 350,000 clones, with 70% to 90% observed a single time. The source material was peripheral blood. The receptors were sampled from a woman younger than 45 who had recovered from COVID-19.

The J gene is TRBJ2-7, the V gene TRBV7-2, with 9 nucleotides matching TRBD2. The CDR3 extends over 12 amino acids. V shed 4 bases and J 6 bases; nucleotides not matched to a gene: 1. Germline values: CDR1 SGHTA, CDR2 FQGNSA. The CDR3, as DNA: TGTGCCAGCAGCTCACTAGCGGGCGAGCAGTACTTC. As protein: CASSSLAGEQYF.

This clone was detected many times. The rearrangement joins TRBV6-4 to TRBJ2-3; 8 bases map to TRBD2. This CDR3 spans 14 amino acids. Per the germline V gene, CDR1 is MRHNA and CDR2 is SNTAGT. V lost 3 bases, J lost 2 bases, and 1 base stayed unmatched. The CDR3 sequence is CASSERGATDTQYF. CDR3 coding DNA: TGTGCCAGCAGTGAGCGGGGGGCCACAGATACGCAGTATTTT.

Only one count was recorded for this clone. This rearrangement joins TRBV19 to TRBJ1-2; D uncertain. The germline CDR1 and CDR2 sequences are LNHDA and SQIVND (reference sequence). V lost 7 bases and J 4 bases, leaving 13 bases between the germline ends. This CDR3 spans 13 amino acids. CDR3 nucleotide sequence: TGTGCCAGTAAATCTGTGGGCTTCTATGGCTACACCTTC. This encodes CASKSVGFYGYTF.

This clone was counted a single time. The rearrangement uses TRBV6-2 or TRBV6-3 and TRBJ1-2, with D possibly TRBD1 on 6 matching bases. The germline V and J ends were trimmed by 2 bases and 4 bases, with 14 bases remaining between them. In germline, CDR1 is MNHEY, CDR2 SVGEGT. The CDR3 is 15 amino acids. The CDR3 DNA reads TGTGCCAGCAGTTACCGTGACAGGCATAGCTATGGCTACACCTTC. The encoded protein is CASSYRDRHSYGYTF.

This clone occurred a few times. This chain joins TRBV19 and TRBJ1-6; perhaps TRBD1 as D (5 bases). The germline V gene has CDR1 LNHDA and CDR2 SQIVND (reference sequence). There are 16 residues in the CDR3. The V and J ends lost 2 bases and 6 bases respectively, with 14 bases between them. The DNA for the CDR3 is TGTGCCAGTAGTATAACAAAACAGGTCGGTAATTCACCCCTCCACTTT. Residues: CASSITKQVGNSPLHF.

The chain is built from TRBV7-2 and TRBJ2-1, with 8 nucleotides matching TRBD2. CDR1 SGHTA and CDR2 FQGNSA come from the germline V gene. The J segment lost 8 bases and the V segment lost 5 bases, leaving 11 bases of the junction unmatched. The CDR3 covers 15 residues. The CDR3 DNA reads TGTGCCAGCAGCGTGAGCGGGGGCCGCTTCGATGAGCAGTTCTTC. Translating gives CASSVSGGRFDEQFF.

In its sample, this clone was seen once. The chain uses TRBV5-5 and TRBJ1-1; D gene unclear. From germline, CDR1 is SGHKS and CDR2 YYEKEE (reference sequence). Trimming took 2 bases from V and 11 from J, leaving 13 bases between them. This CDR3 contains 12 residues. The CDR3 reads CASSFGVSGAFF. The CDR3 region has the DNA TGTGCCAGCAGCTTTGGCGTCAGCGGGGCTTTCTTT.

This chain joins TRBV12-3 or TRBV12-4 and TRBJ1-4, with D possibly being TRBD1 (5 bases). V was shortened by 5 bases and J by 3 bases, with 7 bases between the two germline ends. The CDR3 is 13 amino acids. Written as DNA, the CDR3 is TGTGCCAGCAGTCCGGGGGCTAATGAAAAACTGTTTTTT. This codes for CASSPGANEKLFF.

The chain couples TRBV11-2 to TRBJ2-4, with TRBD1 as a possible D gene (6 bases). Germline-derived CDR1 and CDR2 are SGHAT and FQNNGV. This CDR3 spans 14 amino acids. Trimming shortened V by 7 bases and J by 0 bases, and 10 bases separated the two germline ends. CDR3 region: CASTSGEAKNIQYF. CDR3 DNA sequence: TGTGCCAGCACATCAGGGGAAGCCAAAAACATTCAGTACTTC.

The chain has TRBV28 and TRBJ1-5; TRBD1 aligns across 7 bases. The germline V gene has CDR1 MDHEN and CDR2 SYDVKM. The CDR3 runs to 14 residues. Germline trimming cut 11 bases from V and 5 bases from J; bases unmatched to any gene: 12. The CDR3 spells CAAMTGTRDQPQHF. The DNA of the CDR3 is TGTGCCGCAATGACAGGGACTAGGGATCAGCCCCAGCATTTT.

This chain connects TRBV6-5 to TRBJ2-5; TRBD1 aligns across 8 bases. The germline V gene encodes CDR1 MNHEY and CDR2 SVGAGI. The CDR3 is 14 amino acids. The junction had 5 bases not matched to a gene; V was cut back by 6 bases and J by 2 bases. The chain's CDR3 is CASRGQAVQETQYF. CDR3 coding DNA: TGTGCCAGCAGGGGACAGGCGGTGCAAGAGACCCAGTACTTC.

The chain's CDR3 is CASSFGELAGLPTDTQYF. CDR3 nucleotides: TGTGCCAGCAGTTTTGGGGAACTAGCGGGGCTTCCCACAGATACGCAGTATTTT. The V gene is TRBV28, the J gene TRBJ2-3; 10 bases are a match to TRBD2. Germline V CDR1 and CDR2: MDHEN, SYDVKM. The CDR3 length is 18 residues. The V and J ends lost 3 bases and 2 bases, in that order; junction bases with no gene match: 11.

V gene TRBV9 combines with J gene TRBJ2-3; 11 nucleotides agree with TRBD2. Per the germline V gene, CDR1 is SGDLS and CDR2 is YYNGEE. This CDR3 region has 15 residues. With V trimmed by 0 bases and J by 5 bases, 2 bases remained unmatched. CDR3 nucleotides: TGTGCCAGCAGCGTAGGCGGACTAGCGGGAGATACGCAGTATTTT. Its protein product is CASSVGGLAGDTQYF.

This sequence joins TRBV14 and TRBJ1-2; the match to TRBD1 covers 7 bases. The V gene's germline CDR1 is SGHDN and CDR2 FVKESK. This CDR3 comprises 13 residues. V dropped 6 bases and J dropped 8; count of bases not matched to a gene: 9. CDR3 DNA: TGTGCCAGCAGACGAGGGACAGCCGAGGGCTACACCTTC. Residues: CASRRGTAEGYTF.

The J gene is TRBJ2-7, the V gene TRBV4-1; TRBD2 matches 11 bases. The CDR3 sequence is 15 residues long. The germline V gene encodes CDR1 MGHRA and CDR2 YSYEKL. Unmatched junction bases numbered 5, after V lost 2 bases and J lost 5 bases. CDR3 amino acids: CASSQTGTSGDEQYF. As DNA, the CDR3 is TGCGCCAGCAGCCAAACCGGGACTAGCGGAGACGAGCAGTACTTC.

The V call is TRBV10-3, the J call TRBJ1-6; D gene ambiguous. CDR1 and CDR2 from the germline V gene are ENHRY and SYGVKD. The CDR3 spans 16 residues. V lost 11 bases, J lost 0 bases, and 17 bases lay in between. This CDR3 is CAPRGASSSYNSPLHF. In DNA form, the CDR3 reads TGTGCCCCCCGGGGTGCGTCGAGCTCCTATAATTCACCCCTCCACTTT.

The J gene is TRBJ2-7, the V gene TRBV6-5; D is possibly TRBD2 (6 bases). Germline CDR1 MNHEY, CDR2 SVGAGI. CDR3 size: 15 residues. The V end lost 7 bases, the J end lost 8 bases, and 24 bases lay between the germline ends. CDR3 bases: TGTGCCAGCACATTTGGGACGCAGAGGGGAGGCAAGCAGTACTTC. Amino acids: CASTFGTQRGGKQYF.

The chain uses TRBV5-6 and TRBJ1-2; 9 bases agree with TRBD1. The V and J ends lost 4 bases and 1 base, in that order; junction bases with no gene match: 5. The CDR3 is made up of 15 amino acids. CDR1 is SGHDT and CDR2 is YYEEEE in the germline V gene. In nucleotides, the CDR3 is TGTGCCAGCAGCAGACAGGGGGTGAATAACTATGGCTACACCTTC. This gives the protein CASSRQGVNNYGYTF.

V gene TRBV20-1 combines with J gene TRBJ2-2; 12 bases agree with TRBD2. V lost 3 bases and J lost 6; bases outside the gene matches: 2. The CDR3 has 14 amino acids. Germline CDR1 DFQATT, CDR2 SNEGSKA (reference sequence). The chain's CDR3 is CSASTSGRSGELFF. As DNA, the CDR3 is TGCAGTGCTAGTACTAGCGGGAGGTCCGGGGAGCTGTTTTTT.

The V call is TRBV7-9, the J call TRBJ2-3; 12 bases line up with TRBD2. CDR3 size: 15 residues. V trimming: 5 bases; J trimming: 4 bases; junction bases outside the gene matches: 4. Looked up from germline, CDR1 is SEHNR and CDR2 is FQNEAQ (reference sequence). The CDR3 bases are TGTGCCAGCAGCACCGGACTAGCGGGACCAGATACGCAGTATTTT. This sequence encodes CASSTGLAGPDTQYF.

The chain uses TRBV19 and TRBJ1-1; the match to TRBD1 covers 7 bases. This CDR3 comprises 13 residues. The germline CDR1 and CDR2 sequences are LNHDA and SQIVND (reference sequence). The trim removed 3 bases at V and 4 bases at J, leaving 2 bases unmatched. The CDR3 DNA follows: TGTGCCAGTAGTATGTACAGGGGCACTGAAGCTTTCTTT. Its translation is CASSMYRGTEAFF. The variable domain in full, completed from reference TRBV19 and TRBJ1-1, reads DGGITQSPKYLFRKEGQNVTLSCEQNLNHDAMYWYRQDPGQGLRLIYYSQIVNDFQKGDIAEGYSVSREKKESFPLTVTSAQKNPTAFYLCASSMYRGTEAFFGQGTRLTVV.

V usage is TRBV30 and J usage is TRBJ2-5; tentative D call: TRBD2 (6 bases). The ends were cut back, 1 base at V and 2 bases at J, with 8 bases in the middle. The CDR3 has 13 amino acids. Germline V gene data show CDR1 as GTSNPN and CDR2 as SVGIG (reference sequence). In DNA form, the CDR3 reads TGTGCCTGGAGTGGACTAGTACAAGAGACCCAGTACTTC. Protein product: CAWSGLVQETQYF. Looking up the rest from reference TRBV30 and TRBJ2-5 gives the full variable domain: SQTIHQWPATLVQPVGSPLSLECTVEGTSNPNLYWYRQAAGRGLQLLFYSVGIGQISSEVPQNLSASRPQDRQFILSSKKLLLSDSGFYLCAWSGLVQETQYFGPGTRLLVL.

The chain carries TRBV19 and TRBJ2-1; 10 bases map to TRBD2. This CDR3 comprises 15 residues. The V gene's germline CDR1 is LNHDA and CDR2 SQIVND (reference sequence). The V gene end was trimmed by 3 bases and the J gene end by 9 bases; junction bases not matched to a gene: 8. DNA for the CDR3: TGTGCCAGTAGTATGGGTAGCGGGAGGCCGGGTGAGCAGTTCTTC. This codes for CASSMGSGRPGEQFF.

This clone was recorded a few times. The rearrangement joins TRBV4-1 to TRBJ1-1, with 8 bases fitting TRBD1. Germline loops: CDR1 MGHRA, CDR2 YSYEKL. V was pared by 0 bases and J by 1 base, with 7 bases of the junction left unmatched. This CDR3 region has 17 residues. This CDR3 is CASSQDRQGAGNTEAFF. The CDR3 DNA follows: TGCGCCAGCAGCCAAGATCGGCAGGGGGCAGGGAACACTGAAGCTTTCTTT.

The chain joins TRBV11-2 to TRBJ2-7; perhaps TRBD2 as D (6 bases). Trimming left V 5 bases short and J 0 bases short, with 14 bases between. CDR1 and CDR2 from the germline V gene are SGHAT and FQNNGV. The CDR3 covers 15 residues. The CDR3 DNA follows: TGTGCCAGCAGCCGCCGTCTGACTAGCTCCTACGAGCAGTACTTC. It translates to CASSRRLTSSYEQYF.

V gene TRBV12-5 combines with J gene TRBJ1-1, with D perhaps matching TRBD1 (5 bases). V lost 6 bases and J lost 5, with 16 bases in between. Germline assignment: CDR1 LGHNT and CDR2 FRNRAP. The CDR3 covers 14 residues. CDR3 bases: TGTGCTAGTGGCGCCGGGCAGGGAAGAACTGAAGCTTTCTTT. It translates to CASGAGQGRTEAFF.

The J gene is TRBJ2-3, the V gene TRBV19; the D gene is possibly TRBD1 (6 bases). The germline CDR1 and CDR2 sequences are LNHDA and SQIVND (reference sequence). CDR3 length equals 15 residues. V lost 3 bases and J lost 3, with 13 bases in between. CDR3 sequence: CASSIWGRGTDTQYF. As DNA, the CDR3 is TGTGCCAGTAGTATTTGGGGGCGCGGGACAGATACGCAGTATTTT.

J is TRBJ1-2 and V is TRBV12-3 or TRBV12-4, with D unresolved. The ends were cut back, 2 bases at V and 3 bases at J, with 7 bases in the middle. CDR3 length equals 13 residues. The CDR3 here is CASSLMGDYGYTF. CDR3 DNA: TGTGCCAGCAGTTTAATGGGAGACTATGGCTACACCTTC.

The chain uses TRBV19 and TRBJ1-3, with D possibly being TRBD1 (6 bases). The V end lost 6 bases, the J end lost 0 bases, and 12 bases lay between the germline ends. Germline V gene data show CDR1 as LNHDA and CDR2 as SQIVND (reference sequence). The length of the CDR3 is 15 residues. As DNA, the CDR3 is TGTGCCAGTAGAACGGGACACGGCTCTGGAAACACCATATATTTT. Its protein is CASRTGHGSGNTIYF.